Listed below are T cell receptor beta chains from one sample, sequenced in a study of regulatory T cells in long-lasting Graves disease. TCRdb reprocessed the multiplex PCR reads with MiXCR, giving one entry per CDR3 protein. The table has around 320,000 distinct CDR3 sequences, over 15% seen once. In addition, the sample was reused for a study of T cells in Graves' hyperthyroidism and ophthalmopathy.

The sequencing here drew on peripheral blood mononuclear cells (PBMCs), taken at new diagnosis, from a patient treated with antithyroid drugs. All receptors derive from a man aged 35 to 55 with Graves disease. Each CDR3 is given with its conserved first and last residue. A D gene is named only where the DNA matches it firmly. Not all rows give a size; the values are once, few, many and, for expanded clones, a class.

TRBD1,TRBJ2-2,TRBV3-1,-,CASSGTVNGELFF,TGTGCCAGCAGCGGGACAGTCAACGGGGAGCTGTTTTTT
-,TRBJ1-5,TRBV20-1,-,CSATRRGGDQPQHF,TGCAGTGCTACCCGAAGGGGCGGGGATCAGCCCCAGCATTTT
-,TRBJ2-3,TRBV3-1,many,CASSQGPGDTQYF,TGTGCCAGCAGCCAAGGGCCGGGGGATACGCAGTATTTT
-,TRBJ2-1,TRBV27,many,CASRGQGGVNEQFF,TGTGCCAGCAGAGGACAGGGAGGGGTCAATGAGCAGTTCTTC
-,TRBJ1-6,TRBV4-1,-,CASSQSGLRGSPLHF,TGCGCCAGCAGCCAGTCCGGGCTCAGAGGTTCACCCCTCCACTTT
TRBD2,TRBJ2-7,TRBV27,many,CASSLSGGTAYEQYF,TGTGCCAGCAGCTTAAGCGGGGGCACCGCCTACGAGCAGTACTTC
-,TRBJ2-3,TRBV3-1,many,CASSPSGEGVDTQYF,TGTGCCAGCAGCCCCTCAGGCGAAGGAGTGGATACGCAGTATTTT
-,TRBJ2-5,TRBV7-2,many,CASSQAGAGETQYF,TGTGCCAGCAGCCAAGCCGGTGCCGGGGAGACCCAGTACTTC
TRBD1,TRBJ2-2,TRBV12-3/TRBV12-4,-,CASSLTGHTGELFF,TGTGCCAGCAGCTTGACAGGGCACACCGGGGAGCTGTTTTTT
-,TRBJ1-2,TRBV20-1,-,CSARESSGSYGYTF,TGCAGTGCTAGAGAGTCATCGGGGAGCTATGGCTACACCTTC
-,TRBJ1-1,TRBV27,few,CASSFEPRYTEAFF,TGTGCCAGCAGTTTTGAACCCCGGTACACTGAAGCTTTCTTT
TRBD2,TRBJ2-7,TRBV18,many,CASSPRERGAYRAYEQYF,TGTGCCAGCTCACCACGGGAGCGGGGGGCTTACCGAGCCTACGAGCAGTACTTC
-,TRBJ2-6,TRBV7-9,few,CASGGGSGANVLTF,TGTGCCAGTGGAGGGGGCTCTGGGGCCAACGTCCTGACTTTC
TRBD1,TRBJ2-7,TRBV20-1,few,CSAIGDRAYEQYF,TGCAGTGCTATCGGGGACAGGGCCTACGAGCAGTACTTC
-,TRBJ1-6,TRBV27,few,CASSLWAYNSPLHF,TGTGCCAGCAGTTTATGGGCCTATAATTCACCCCTCCACTTT
-,TRBJ1-5,TRBV28,-,CASTQPGVYSNQPQHF,TGTGCCAGCACGCAACCCGGAGTATATAGCAATCAGCCCCAGCATTTT
-,TRBJ1-6,TRBV2,many,CASSERPREGSPLHF,TGTGCCAGCAGTGAAAGGCCCAGGGAGGGTTCACCCCTCCACTTT
TRBD2,TRBJ2-3,TRBV10-3,-,CAISEFLAGGPESTDTQYF,TGTGCCATCAGTGAGTTCCTAGCGGGGGGGCCGGAGAGCACAGATACGCAGTATTTT
-,TRBJ1-5,TRBV5-1,many,CASSPTNRNQPQHF,TGCGCCAGCAGCCCAACAAATCGCAATCAGCCCCAGCATTTT
TRBD1,TRBJ2-1,TRBV29-1,-,CSVEGTGGRGAYNEQFF,TGCAGCGTTGAAGGGACAGGGGGCAGGGGGGCCTACAATGAGCAGTTCTTC
-,TRBJ2-1,TRBV7-2,-,CASTNWGAVHNEQFF,TGTGCCAGCACAAATTGGGGGGCAGTCCACAATGAGCAGTTCTTC
-,TRBJ2-2,TRBV7-9,many,CASSPSSTGTGELFF,TGTGCCAGCAGCCCATCTTCGACAGGTACCGGGGAGCTGTTTTTT
TRBD1,TRBJ1-2,TRBV19,-,CASSIPDRAYGYTF,TGTGCCAGTAGTATACCAGACAGGGCCTATGGCTACACCTTC
-,TRBJ1-1,TRBV2,few,CASSEVGNTEALF,TGTGCCAGCAGTGAAGTGGGGAACACTGAAGCTCTCTTT
-,TRBJ2-7,TRBV20-1,-,CSASSGRYEQYF,TGCAGTGCCTCCTCCGGGCGCTACGAGCAGTACTTC
TRBD2,TRBJ2-1,TRBV27,many,CASRPGPVAGEPVGQFF,TGTGCCAGCCGACCGGGGCCAGTAGCGGGGGAGCCGGTGGGGCAGTTCTTC
TRBD1,TRBJ1-5,TRBV29-1,-,CSIIPGGGQPQHF,TGCAGCATCATCCCAGGGGGGGGTCAGCCCCAGCATTTT
-,TRBJ1-3,TRBV6-1,few,CASSSYPGTGNTIYF,TGTGCCAGCAGCTCCTACCCAGGGACTGGAAACACCATATATTTT
-,TRBJ2-1,TRBV2,many,CASSPYHSSYNEQFF,TGTGCCAGCAGTCCTTACCACAGCTCCTACAATGAGCAGTTCTTC
TRBD2,TRBJ2-3,TRBV19,-,CASSSYGAGGTTDTQYF,TGTGCCAGTAGCTCTTACGGCGCGGGAGGAACCACAGATACGCAGTATTTT
-,TRBJ2-1,TRBV2,many,CASSSDSPSYNEQFF,TGTGCCAGCTCCTCGGACAGTCCCTCCTACAATGAGCAGTTCTTC
TRBD2,TRBJ2-5,TRBV7-9,-,CASSPGTSDQETQYF,TGTGCCAGCAGCCCCGGGACTAGCGACCAAGAGACCCAGTACTTC
TRBD2,TRBJ2-3,TRBV20-1,few,CSAPRERGVGTDTQYF,TGCAGTGCTCCCCGGGAGCGGGGGGTCGGCACAGATACGCAGTATTTT
TRBD1,TRBJ1-2,TRBV30,-,CAWNAPGDRGTFNYGYTF,TGTGCCTGGAACGCCCCCGGGGACAGGGGGACCTTTAACTATGGCTACACCTTC
TRBD2,TRBJ2-3,TRBV7-3,few,CASSVSGDTADMQYF,TGTGCCAGCAGTGTTAGCGGGGACACGGCAGATATGCAGTATTTT
-,TRBJ1-5,TRBV6-2/TRBV6-3,-,CASSAKENQPQHF,TGTGCCAGCAGCGCCAAGGAGAATCAGCCCCAGCATTTT
TRBD1,TRBJ1-1,TRBV19,-,CATRQGMDEAFF,TGTGCCACCCGACAGGGAATGGATGAAGCTTTCTTT